Sequencing of this T cell receptor beta chain was carried out in a study of T cells in Graves' hyperthyroidism and ophthalmopathy. This clonotype was found a few times. Uncontrolled infection, other autoimmune disease, pregnancy or lactation disqualified patients from enrolment. This CDR3 spans 15 amino acids. Germline V gene lookup returns CDR1 ENHRY and CDR2 SYGVKD. V lost 5 bases to trimming and J lost 0 bases; unmatched junction nucleotides: 5. Amplification targeted TCR beta CDR3 regions from RNA transcripts. In the first-round RT-PCR of the TCR CDR3, the HTBI primer set was used. One entry per CDR3 protein, called by TCRdb with MiXCR from the multiplex PCR reads. The sample has about 410,000 distinct CDR3 sequences; approximately 14% are singletons.

J is TRBJ2-3 and V is TRBV10-3; 7 positions match TRBD2. The sequence was obtained from a man between 18 and 35 years old with Graves' ophthalmopathy. The sample taken for sequencing was blood. This CDR3 reads CAISTSVTSTDTQYF. The CDR3, as DNA: TGTGCCATCAGTACTAGCGTAACTAGCACAGATACGCAGTATTTT.